These 22 T cell receptor beta chains came from one sample sequenced in a study of T cells in localized non-small cell lung cancer (dated by TCRdb to the early 2020s). The method behind the library was the immunoSEQ multiplex PCR assay. This is the immuneACCESS table as TCRdb keeps it, with only in-frame sequences that have V and J called. A part of the clones is gone; compared with another copy, unresolved V genes explain less than half, and the rest is unexplained. The sample yields roughly 76,000 clones; 80% were counted once. In total, the top ten clones hold 19% of the sample. The source material was PBMCs, sampled before any cancer treatment. The receptors were sampled from a man aged 40-75 years with stage II squamous cell lung carcinoma.

The chain uses TRBV6-5 and TRBJ1-6; TRBD1 aligns across 7 bases. The germline V gene has CDR1 MNHEY and CDR2 SVGAGI. V was clipped by 7 bases and J by 9 bases; unmatched bases: 9. The CDR3 has 14 amino acids. The DNA for the CDR3 is TGTGCCAGCACCCTAACAGGGGAGGCTTCACCCCTCCACTTT. It is translated as CASTLTGEASPLHF.

The rearrangement uses TRBV5-5 and TRBJ2-7; no definite D call. Trimming pared 2 bases from V and 6 bases from J, leaving 15 bases between. CDR1 is SGHKS, CDR2 YYEKEE, per germline (reference sequence). There are 14 residues in the CDR3. CDR3 DNA: TGTGCCAGCAGCTTAGGACCCGACTCGGTCGAGCAGTACTTC. It specifies CASSLGPDSVEQYF.

V usage is TRBV5-4 and J usage is TRBJ2-6, with TRBD1 matching 7 bases. Germline V lookup: CDR1 SGHNT, CDR2 YYREEE (reference sequence). The CDR3 is made up of 15 amino acids. Unmatched junction bases numbered 6, after V lost 4 bases and J lost 5 bases. DNA for the CDR3: TGTGCCAGCAGCCACGGGACAGAAAGGGCCAACGTCCTGACTTTC. Translating gives CASSHGTERANVLTF.

Remarks on this clone: The junction does not match germline at one end; this may be a read error. The rearrangement links TRBV7-7 to TRBJ2-6, with a weak D call TRBD1 (5 bases). CDR3 size: 15 residues. Germline-derived CDR1 and CDR2 are SSHAT and FNYEAQ (reference sequence). CDR3 region: CASSPGISGANVLTF. DNA for the CDR3: TGTGCTAGCAGTCCAGGGATCTCTGGGGCCAACGTCCTGACTTTC.

This CDR3 reads CASSYNTIGYGYTF. CDR3 nucleotides: TGCGCCAGCAGCTACAACACCATTGGCTATGGCTACACCTTC. The chain recombines TRBV5-1 with TRBJ1-2, with D unresolved. V lost 3 bases and J 4 bases, leaving 13 bases between the germline ends. The CDR3 runs to 14 residues. Germline V gene data show CDR1 as SGHRS and CDR2 as YFSETQ.

This clone appeared a few times. V gene TRBV7-9 combines with J gene TRBJ2-7; D unclear. V was trimmed by 1 base and J by 4 bases, leaving 8 bases between them. The CDR3 covers 13 residues. The germline V gene encodes CDR1 SEHNR and CDR2 FQNEAQ (reference sequence). The CDR3 coding sequence is TGTGCCAGCAGCTTAGAAGTTAGATACGAGCAGTACTTC. Encoded protein: CASSLEVRYEQYF.

The rearrangement uses TRBV4-1 and TRBJ2-4; 8 bases align to TRBD1. Germline values: CDR1 MGHRA, CDR2 YSYEKL. J gave up 8 bases and V 3 bases, and 9 bases lay outside the gene matches. The CDR3 runs to 15 residues. DNA for the CDR3: TGCGCCAGCAGCCAGTTCCAGGGGGCTAGGGACATTCAGTACTTC. This codes for CASSQFQGARDIQYF.

The J gene is TRBJ2-7, the V gene TRBV2; D possibly matches TRBD1 or TRBD2 (5 bases each). The V gene's germline CDR1 is SNHLY and CDR2 FYNNEI. Trimming pared 6 bases from V and 6 bases from J, leaving 15 bases between. The CDR3 contains 13 residues. CDR3 coding DNA: TGTGCCAGCAGCCCTCCCTGGGGGTTCGAGCAGTACTTC. This encodes CASSPPWGFEQYF.

This clone was seen only a few times. CDR3 nucleotide sequence: TGTGCCAGCAGCTGGAGGGGACGGGAAATCTATGGCTACACCTTC. Residues: CASSWRGREIYGYTF. The chain links TRBV5-4 to TRBJ1-2; TRBD1 is a possible D gene (5 bases). The CDR3 extends over 15 amino acids. Trimming pared 3 bases from V and 4 bases from J, leaving 16 bases between. Looked up from germline, CDR1 is SGHNT and CDR2 is YYREEE (reference sequence). The full variable domain, completed using reference TRBV5-4 and TRBJ1-2, is ETGVTQSPTHLIKTRGQQVTLRCSSQSGHNTVSWYQQALGQGPQFIFQYYREEENGRGNFPPRFSGLQFPNYSSELNVNALELDDSALYLCASSWRGREIYGYTFGSGTRLTVV.

This clone appeared a few times. The genes are TRBV19 and TRBJ1-5; D is unresolved. V dropped 5 bases and J dropped 4 bases, with 24 bases sitting between them. Germline V gene data show CDR1 as LNHDA and CDR2 as SQIVND (reference sequence). The CDR3 sequence is 18 residues long. The DNA of the CDR3 is TGTGCCAGTAGTTTAGCCCCTGCCGGGCTACGCGCGAATCAGCCCCAGCATTTT. Translating gives CASSLAPAGLRANQPQHF.

J is TRBJ1-3 and V is TRBV6-1, with D perhaps matching TRBD1 (6 bases). The CDR3 runs to 13 residues. V gave up 7 bases and J gave up 3 bases, with 10 bases separating them. Germline V CDR1 and CDR2: MNHNS, SASEGT. The CDR3 region has the DNA TGTGCCAGCAAGGGGGGCAGTGGAAACACCATATATTTT. Translation: CASKGGSGNTIYF.

The chain combines TRBV5-4 with TRBJ1-5; the D gene is possibly TRBD1 (5 bases). Trimming stripped 6 bases from V and 5 bases from J, with 12 bases between. In germline, CDR1 is SGHNT, CDR2 YYREEE (reference sequence). The CDR3 loop spans 13 amino acids. The CDR3 sequence: CASKGFWDQPQHF. The CDR3 DNA sequence: TGTGCCAGCAAGGGGTTTTGGGATCAGCCCCAGCATTTT.

This chain connects TRBV11-2 to TRBJ1-4; unclear D gene. CDR3 length: 15 amino acids. Germline CDR1 and CDR2: SGHAT and FQNNGV. V lost 6 bases to trimming and J lost 0 bases, with 11 bases between them. CDR3 coding DNA: TGTGCCAGCAGTCACAACCGAGCAACTAATGAAAAACTGTTTTTT. Protein: CASSHNRATNEKLFF.

The gene calls are TRBV28 and TRBJ1-5; D gene unclear. Germline lookup yields CDR1 MDHEN and CDR2 SYDVKM. Trimming cost V 6 bases and J 8 bases, with 11 bases left between them. The CDR3 is 12 residues long. The CDR3 is CASSDPAEPQHF. The CDR3 DNA reads as TGTGCCAGCAGCGACCCGGCGGAGCCCCAGCATTTT.

The rearrangement links TRBV28 to TRBJ1-2, with D unresolved. CDR1 is MDHEN and CDR2 is SYDVKM in the germline V gene. The length of the CDR3 is 14 residues. V lost 3 bases, J lost 8 bases, and 16 bases lay in between. CDR3 nucleotide sequence: TGTGCCAGCAGTTTGGGAAGGGAGTTGCGGGGCTACACCTTC. Protein sequence: CASSLGRELRGYTF.

The CDR3 region is CASSLQGLSNSPLHF. CDR3 DNA sequence: TGTGCCAGCAGTTTACAGGGATTGTCAAATTCACCCCTCCACTTT. The chain uses TRBV28 and TRBJ1-6; a possible D gene is TRBD1 (5 bases). V dropped 2 bases and J dropped 7 bases, with 12 bases sitting between them. In germline, CDR1 is MDHEN, CDR2 SYDVKM. The CDR3 has 15 residues.

The chain recombines TRBV5-1 with TRBJ2-1; the D gene is possibly TRBD2 (5 bases). CDR1 is SGHRS, CDR2 YFSETQ, per germline. V dropped 7 bases and J dropped 2 bases, with 19 bases sitting between them. The CDR3 extends over 16 amino acids. Here the CDR3 reads CASSRGSGGTYNEQFF. The CDR3 DNA reads as TGCGCCAGCTCTCGAGGGAGCGGAGGTACCTACAATGAGCAGTTCTTC. The full variable domain, in which reference TRBV5-1 and TRBJ2-1 provide the parts outside the CDR3, is KAGVTQTPRYLIKTRGQQVTLSCSPISGHRSVSWYQQTPGQGLQFLFEYFSETQRNKGNFPGRFSGRQFSNSRSEMNVSTLELGDSALYLCASSRGSGGTYNEQFFGPGTRLTVL.

This chain connects TRBV4-1 to TRBJ1-4; D is unresolved. Germline loops: CDR1 MGHRA, CDR2 YSYEKL. CDR3 length: 16 amino acids. Trimming cost V 0 bases and J 2 bases, with 10 bases left between them. CDR3 bases: TGCGCCAGCAGCCAAGATATCGCAGGTACTAATGAAAAACTGTTTTTT. Translated: CASSQDIAGTNEKLFF.

This rearrangement joins TRBV7-2 to TRBJ1-1, with 7 bases fitting TRBD1. The length of the CDR3 is 13 residues. Trimming took 8 bases from V and 1 from J; bases not matched to a gene: 4. Germline V lookup: CDR1 SGHTA, CDR2 FQGNSA. The CDR3 loop reads CASGGQRNTEAFF. DNA of the CDR3: TGTGCCAGCGGGGGACAGAGGAACACTGAAGCTTTCTTT. The full variable domain, rest sourced from reference TRBV7-2 and TRBJ1-1, is GAGVSQSPSNKVTEKGKDVELRCDPISGHTALYWYRQSLGQGLEFLIYFQGNSAPDKSGLPSDRFSAERTGGSVSTLTIQRTQQEDSAVYLCASGGQRNTEAFFGQGTRLTVV.

The chain recombines TRBV7-8 with TRBJ2-5; a weak D match, TRBD2 (6 bases). The germline CDR1 and CDR2 sequences are SGHVS and FQNEAQ. CDR3 length: 17 amino acids. V was cut by 1 base and J by 5 bases, with 20 bases left in between. DNA of the CDR3: TGTGCCAGCAGCTTAGGGAGGGCAGGGCGAGTGCGCGAGACCCAGTACTTC. Translated, it gives CASSLGRAGRVRETQYF.

The rearrangement uses TRBV19 and TRBJ2-1, with TRBD2 identical over 12 bases. The V gene end was trimmed by 7 bases and the J gene end by 7 bases; junction bases not matched to a gene: 8. The V gene's germline CDR1 is LNHDA and CDR2 SQIVND (reference sequence). This CDR3 spans 15 amino acids. CDR3 sequence reads: CASNTGLAGLNEQFF. CDR3 sequence (DNA): TGTGCCAGTAACACGGGACTAGCGGGTCTTAATGAGCAGTTCTTC.

The chain recombines TRBV7-9 with TRBJ2-2, with TRBD2 matching over 9 bases. With 4 bases clipped from V and 4 bases from J, the junction kept 7 bases outside the gene matches. Germline-derived CDR1 and CDR2 are SEHNR and FQNEAQ (reference sequence). The CDR3 spans 16 residues. The CDR3 bases are TGTGCCAGCAGCTCCAACAGCGGGGGGCGCACCGGGGAGCTGTTTTTT. Its translation is CASSSNSGGRTGELFF.